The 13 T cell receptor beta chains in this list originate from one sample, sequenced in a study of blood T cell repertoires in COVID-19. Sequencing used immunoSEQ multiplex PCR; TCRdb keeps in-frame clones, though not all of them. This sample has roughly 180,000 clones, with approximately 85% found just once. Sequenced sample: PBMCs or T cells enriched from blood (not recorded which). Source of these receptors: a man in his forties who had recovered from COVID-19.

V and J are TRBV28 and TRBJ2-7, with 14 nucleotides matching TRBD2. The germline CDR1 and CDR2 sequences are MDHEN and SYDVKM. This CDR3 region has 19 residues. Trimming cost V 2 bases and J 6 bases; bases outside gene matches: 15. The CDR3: CASSLSRTSGRSPTLEQYF. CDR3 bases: TGTGCCAGCAGTTTAAGTAGGACTAGCGGGAGGAGCCCCACGCTCGAGCAGTACTTC.

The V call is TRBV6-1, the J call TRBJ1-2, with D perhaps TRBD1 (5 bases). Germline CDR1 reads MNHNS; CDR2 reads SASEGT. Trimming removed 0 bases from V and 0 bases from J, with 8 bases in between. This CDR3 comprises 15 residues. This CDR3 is CASSEAPGANYGYTF. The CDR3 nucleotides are TGTGCCAGCAGTGAAGCCCCGGGGGCTAACTATGGCTACACCTTC.

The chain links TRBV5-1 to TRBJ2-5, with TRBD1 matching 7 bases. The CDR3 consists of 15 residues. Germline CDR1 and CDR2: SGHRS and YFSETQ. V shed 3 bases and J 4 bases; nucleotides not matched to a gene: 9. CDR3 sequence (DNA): TGCGCCAGCAGCTCAGCCCCCCGGGACAGAGAGACCCAGTACTTC. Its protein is CASSSAPRDRETQYF. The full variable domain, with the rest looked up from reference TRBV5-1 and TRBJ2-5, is KAGVTQTPRYLIKTRGQQVTLSCSPISGHRSVSWYQQTPGQGLQFLFEYFSETQRNKGNFPGRFSGRQFSNSRSEMNVSTLELGDSALYLCASSSAPRDRETQYFGPGTRLLVL.

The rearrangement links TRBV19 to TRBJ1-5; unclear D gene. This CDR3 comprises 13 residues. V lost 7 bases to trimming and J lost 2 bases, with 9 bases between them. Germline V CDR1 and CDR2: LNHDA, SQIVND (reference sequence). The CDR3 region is CASNLGGNQPQHF. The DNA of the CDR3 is TGTGCCAGTAACCTGGGAGGCAATCAGCCCCAGCATTTT. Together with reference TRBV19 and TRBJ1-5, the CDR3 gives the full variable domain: DGGITQSPKYLFRKEGQNVTLSCEQNLNHDAMYWYRQDPGQGLRLIYYSQIVNDFQKGDIAEGYSVSREKKESFPLTVTSAQKNPTAFYLCASNLGGNQPQHFGDGTRLSIL.

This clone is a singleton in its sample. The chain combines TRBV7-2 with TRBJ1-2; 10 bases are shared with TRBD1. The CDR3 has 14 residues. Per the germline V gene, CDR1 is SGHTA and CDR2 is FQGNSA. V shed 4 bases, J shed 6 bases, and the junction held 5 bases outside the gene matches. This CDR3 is CASSSGQGYHGYTF. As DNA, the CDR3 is TGTGCCAGCAGCTCGGGACAGGGGTACCATGGCTACACCTTC.

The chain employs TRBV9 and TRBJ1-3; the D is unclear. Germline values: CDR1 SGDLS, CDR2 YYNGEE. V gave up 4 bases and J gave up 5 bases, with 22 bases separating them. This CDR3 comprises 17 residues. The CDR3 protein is CASSHPSAGEGRNTIYF. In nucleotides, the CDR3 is TGTGCCAGCAGCCACCCCTCGGCCGGGGAAGGGAGAAACACCATATATTTT.

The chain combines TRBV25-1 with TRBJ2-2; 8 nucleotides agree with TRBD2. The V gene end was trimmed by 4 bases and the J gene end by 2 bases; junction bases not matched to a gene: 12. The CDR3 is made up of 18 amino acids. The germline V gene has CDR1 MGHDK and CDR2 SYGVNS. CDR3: CASSARLAPKGNTGELFF. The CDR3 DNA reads TGTGCCAGCAGTGCAAGACTAGCGCCTAAGGGTAACACCGGGGAGCTGTTTTTT. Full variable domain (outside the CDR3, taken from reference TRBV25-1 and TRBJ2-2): EADIYQTPRYLVIGTGKKITLECSQTMGHDKMYWYQQDPGMELHLIHYSYGVNSTEKGDLSSESTVSRIRTEHFPLTLESARPSHTSQYLCASSARLAPKGNTGELFFGEGSRLTVL.

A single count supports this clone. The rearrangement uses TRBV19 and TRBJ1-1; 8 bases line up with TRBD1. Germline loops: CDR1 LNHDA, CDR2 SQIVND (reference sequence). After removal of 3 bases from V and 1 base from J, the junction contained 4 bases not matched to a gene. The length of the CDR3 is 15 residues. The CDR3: CASSILDRANTEAFF. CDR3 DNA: TGTGCCAGTAGTATTCTGGACAGGGCGAACACTGAAGCTTTCTTT. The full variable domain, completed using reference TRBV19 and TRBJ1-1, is DGGITQSPKYLFRKEGQNVTLSCEQNLNHDAMYWYRQDPGQGLRLIYYSQIVNDFQKGDIAEGYSVSREKKESFPLTVTSAQKNPTAFYLCASSILDRANTEAFFGQGTRLTVV.

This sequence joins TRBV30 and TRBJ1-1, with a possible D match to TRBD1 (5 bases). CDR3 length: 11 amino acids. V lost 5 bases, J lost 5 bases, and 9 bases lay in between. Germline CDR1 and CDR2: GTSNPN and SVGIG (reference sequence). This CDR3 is CAWGPGTEAFF. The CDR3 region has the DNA TGTGCCTGGGGACCAGGGACTGAAGCTTTCTTT. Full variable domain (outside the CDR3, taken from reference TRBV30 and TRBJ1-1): SQTIHQWPATLVQPVGSPLSLECTVEGTSNPNLYWYRQAAGRGLQLLFYSVGIGQISSEVPQNLSASRPQDRQFILSSKKLLLSDSGFYLCAWGPGTEAFFGQGTRLTVV.

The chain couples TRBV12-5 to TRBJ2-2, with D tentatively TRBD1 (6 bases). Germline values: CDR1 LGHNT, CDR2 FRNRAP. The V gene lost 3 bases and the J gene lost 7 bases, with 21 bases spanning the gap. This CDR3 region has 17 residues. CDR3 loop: CASGFGMGAPKGGELFF. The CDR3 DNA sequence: TGTGCTAGTGGTTTTGGGATGGGGGCACCCAAAGGCGGGGAGCTGTTTTTT.

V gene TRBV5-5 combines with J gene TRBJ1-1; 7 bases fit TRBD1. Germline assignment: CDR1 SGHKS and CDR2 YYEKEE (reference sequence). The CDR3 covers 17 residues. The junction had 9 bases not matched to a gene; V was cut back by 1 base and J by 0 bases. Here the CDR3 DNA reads TGTGCCAGCAGCTTGCAGGGGGAGTCACTCATGAACACTGAAGCTTTCTTT. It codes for CASSLQGESLMNTEAFF.

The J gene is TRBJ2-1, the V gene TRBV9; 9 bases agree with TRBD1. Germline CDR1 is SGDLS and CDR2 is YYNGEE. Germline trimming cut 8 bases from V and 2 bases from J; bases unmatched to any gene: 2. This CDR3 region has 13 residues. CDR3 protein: CASGDRAYNEQFF. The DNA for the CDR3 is TGTGCCAGTGGGGACAGGGCCTACAATGAGCAGTTCTTC.

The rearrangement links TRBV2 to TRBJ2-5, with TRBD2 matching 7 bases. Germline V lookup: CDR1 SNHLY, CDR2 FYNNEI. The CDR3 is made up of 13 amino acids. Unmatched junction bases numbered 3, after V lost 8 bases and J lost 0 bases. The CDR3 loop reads CASGGEYQETQYF. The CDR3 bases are TGTGCCAGCGGGGGGGAGTACCAAGAGACCCAGTACTTC.